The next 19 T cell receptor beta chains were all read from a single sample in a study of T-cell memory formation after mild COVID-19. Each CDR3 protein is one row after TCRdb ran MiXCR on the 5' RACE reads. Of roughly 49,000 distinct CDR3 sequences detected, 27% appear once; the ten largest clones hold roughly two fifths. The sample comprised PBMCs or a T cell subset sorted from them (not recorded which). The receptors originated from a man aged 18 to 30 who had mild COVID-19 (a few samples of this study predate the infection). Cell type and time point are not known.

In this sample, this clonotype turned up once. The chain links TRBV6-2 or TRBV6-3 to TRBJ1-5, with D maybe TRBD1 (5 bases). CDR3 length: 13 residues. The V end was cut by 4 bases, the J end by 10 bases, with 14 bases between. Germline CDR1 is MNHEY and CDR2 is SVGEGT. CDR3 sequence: CASSLAGPSPQHF. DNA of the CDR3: TGTGCCAGCAGTTTAGCAGGGCCCAGCCCCCAGCATTTT.

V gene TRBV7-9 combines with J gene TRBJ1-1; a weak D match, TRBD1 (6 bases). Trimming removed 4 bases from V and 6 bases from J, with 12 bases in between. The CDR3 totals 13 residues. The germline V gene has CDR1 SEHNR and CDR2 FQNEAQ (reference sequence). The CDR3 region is CASSSEAGAEAFF. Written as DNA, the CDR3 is TGTGCCAGCAGCTCCGAGGCAGGGGCTGAAGCTTTCTTT.

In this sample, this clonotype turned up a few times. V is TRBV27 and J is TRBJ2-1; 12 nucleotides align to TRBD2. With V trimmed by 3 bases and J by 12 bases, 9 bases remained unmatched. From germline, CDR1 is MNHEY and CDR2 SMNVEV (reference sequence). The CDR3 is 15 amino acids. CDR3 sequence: CASSFWTSGAGGQFF. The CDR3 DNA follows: TGTGCCAGCAGTTTCTGGACTAGCGGGGCCGGGGGGCAGTTCTTC.

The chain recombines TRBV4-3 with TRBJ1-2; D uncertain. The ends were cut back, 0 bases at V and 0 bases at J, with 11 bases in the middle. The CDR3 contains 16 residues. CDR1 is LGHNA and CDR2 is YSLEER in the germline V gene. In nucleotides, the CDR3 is TGCGCCAGCAGCCAAGATGTCTGGGAAGCTAACTATGGCTACACCTTC. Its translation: CASSQDVWEANYGYTF.

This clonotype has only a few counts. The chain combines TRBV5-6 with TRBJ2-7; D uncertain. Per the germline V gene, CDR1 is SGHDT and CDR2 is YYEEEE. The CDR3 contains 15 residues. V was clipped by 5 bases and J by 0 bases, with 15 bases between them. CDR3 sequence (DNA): TGTGCCAGCAGTCTAAGGGCGCCGAGCTCCTACGAGCAGTACGTC. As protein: CASSLRAPSSYEQYV.

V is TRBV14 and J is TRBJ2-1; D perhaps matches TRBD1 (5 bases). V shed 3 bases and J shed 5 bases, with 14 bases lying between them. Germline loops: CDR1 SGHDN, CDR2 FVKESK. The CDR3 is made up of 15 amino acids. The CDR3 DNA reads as TGTGCCAGCAGCCACACAGGCCCCTTGAACAATGAGCAGTTCTTC. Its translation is CASSHTGPLNNEQFF.

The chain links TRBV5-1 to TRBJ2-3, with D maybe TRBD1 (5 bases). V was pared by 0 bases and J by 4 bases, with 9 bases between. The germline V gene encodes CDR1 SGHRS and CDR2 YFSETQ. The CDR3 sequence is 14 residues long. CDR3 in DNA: TGCGCCAGCAGCTTGGTCAGGGTTTCAGATACGCAGTATTTT. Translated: CASSLVRVSDTQYF.

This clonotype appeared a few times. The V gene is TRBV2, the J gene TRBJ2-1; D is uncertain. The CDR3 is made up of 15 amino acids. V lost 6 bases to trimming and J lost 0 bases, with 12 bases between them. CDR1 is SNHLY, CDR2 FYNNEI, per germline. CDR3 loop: CASRGFQSSYNEQFF. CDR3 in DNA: TGTGCCAGCAGGGGATTCCAGAGCTCCTACAATGAGCAGTTCTTC. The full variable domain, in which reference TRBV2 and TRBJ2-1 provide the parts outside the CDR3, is EPEVTQTPSHQVTQMGQEVILRCVPISNHLYFYWYRQILGQKVEFLVSFYNNEISEKSEIFDDQFSVERPDGSNFTLKIRSTKLEDSAMYFCASRGFQSSYNEQFFGPGTRLTVL.

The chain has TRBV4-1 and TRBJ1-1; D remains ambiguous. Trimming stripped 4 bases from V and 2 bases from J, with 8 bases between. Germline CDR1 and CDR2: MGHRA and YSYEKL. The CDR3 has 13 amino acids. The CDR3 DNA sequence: TGCGCCAGCAGCCTCTTATTAAACACTGAAGCTTTCTTT. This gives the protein CASSLLLNTEAFF.

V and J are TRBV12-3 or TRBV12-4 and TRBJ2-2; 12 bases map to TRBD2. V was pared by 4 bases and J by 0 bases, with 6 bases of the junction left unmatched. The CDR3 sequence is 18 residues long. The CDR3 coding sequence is TGTGCCAGCAGTTCGCGGACTAGCGGGACGCCGAACACCGGGGAGCTGTTTTTT. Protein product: CASSSRTSGTPNTGELFF.

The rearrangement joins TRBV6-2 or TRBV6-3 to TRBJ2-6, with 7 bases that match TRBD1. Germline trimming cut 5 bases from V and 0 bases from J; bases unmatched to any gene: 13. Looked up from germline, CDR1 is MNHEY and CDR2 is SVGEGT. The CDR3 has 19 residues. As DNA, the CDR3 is TGTGCCAGCAGTGACCGGGACAGTCTTGACTACTCTGGGGCCAACGTCCTGACTTTC. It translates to CASSDRDSLDYSGANVLTF.

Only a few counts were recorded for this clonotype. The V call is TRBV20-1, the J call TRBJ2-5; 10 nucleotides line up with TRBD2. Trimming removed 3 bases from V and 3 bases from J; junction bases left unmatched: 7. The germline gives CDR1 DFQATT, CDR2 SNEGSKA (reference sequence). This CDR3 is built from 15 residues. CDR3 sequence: CSARFSGGAEETQYF. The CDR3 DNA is TGCAGTGCTAGGTTCAGCGGGGGGGCGGAAGAGACCCAGTACTTC.

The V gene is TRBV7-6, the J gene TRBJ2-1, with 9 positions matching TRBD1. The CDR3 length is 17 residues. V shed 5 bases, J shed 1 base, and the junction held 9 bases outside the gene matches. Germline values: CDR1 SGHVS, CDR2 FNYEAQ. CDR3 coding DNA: TGTGCCAGCAGCCCGGGACAGGGCGTCGTTTCCTACAATGAGCAGTTCTTC. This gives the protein CASSPGQGVVSYNEQFF.

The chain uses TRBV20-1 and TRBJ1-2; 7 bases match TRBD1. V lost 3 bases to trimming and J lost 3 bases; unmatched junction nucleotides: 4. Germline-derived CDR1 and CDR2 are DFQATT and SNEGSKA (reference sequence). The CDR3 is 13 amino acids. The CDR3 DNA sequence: TGCAGTGCTAGCCAGGGGGGGGACTATGGCTACACCTTC. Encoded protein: CSASQGGDYGYTF.

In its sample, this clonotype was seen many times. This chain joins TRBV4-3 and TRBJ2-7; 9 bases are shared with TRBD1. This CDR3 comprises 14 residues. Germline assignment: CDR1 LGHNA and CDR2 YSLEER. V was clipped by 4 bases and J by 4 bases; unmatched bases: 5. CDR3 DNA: TGCGCCAGCAGCCTAGGACAGGGGCGGTACGAGCAGTACTTC. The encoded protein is CASSLGQGRYEQYF.

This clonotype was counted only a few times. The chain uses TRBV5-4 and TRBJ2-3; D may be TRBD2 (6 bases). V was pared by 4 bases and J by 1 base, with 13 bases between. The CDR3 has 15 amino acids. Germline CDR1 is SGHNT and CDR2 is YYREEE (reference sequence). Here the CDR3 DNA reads TGTGCCAGCAGCCCGGGCCAGCGGGGCACAGATACGCAGTATTTT. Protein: CASSPGQRGTDTQYF.

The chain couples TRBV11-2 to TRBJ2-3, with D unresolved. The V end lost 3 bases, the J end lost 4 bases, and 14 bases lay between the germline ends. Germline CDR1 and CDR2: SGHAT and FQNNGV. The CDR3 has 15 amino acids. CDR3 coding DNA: TGTGCCAGCAGCTTTATGGTGGGGTTCTCAGATACGCAGTATTTT. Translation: CASSFMVGFSDTQYF.

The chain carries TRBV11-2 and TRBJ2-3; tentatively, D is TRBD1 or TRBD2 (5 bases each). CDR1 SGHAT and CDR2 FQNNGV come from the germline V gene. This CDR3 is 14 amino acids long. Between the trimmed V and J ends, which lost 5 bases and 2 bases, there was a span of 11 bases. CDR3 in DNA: TGTGCCAGCAGCATCGAGGGACCCACAGATACGCAGTATTTT. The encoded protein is CASSIEGPTDTQYF.

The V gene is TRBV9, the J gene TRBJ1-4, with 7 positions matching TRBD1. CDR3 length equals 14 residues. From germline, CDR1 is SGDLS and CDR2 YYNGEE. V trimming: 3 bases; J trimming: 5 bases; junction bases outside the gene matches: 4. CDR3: CASSAQGVNEKLFF. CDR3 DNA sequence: TGTGCCAGCAGCGCCCAGGGGGTCAATGAAAAACTGTTTTTT.